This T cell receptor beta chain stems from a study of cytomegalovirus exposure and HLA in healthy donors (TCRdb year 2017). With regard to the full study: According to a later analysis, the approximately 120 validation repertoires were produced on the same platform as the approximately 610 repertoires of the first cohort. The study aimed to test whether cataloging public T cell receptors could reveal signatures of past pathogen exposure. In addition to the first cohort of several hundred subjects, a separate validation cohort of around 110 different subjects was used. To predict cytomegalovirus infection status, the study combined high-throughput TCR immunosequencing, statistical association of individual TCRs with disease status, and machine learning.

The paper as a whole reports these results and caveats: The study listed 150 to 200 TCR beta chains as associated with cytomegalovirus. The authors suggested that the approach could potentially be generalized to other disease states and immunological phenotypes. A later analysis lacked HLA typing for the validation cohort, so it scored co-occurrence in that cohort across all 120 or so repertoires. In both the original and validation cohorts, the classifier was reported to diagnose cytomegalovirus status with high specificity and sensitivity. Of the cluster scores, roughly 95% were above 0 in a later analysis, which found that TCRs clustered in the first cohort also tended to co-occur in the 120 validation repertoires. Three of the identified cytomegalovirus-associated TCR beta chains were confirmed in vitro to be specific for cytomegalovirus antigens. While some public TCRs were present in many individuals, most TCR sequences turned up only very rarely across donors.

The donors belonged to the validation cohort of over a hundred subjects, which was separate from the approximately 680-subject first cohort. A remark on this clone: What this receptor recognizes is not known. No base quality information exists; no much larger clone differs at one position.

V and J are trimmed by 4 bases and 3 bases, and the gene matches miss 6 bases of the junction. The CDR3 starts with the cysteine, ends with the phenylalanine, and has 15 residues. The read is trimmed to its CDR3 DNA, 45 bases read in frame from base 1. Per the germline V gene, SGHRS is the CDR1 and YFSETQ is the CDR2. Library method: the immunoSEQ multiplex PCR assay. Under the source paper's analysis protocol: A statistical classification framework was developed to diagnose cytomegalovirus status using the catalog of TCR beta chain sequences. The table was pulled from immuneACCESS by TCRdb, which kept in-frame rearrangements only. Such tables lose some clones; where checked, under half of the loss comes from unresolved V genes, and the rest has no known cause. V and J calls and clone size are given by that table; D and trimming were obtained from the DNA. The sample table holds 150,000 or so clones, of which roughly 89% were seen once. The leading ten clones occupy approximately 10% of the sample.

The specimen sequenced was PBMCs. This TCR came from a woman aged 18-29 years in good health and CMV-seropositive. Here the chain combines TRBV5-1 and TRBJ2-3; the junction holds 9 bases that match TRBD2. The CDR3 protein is CASSLERGATDTQYF. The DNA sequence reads TGCGCCAGCAGCCTAGAGCGGGGGGCGACAGATACGCAGTATTTT.